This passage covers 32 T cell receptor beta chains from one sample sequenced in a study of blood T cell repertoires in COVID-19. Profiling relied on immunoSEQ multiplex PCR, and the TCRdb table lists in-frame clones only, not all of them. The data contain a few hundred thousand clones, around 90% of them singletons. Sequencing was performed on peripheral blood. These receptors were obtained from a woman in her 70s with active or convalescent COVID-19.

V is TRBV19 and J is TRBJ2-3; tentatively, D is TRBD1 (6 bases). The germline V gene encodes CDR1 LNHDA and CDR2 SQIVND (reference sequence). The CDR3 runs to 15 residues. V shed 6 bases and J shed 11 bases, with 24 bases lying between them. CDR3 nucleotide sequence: TGTGCCAGTAGACCGGACAGTCAGGGATCTGTTGGGCAGTATTTT. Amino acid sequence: CASRPDSQGSVGQYF.

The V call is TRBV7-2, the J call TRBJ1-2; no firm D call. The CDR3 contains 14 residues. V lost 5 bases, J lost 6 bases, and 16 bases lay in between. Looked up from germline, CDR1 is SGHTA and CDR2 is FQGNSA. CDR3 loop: CASSTPWPGDGYTF. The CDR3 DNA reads TGTGCCAGCAGCACACCGTGGCCAGGCGATGGCTACACCTTC.

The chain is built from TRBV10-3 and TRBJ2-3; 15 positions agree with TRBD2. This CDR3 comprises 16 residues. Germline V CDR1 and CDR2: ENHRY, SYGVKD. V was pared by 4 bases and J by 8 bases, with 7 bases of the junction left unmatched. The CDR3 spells CAISGTSGGGLATQYF. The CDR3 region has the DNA TGTGCCATCAGTGGGACTAGCGGGGGGGGCCTCGCTACGCAGTATTTT.

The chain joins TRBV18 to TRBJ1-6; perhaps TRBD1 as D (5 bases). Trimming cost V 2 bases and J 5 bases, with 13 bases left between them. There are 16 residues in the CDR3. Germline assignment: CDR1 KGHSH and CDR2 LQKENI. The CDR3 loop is CASSPGRQIDNSPLHF. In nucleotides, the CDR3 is TGTGCCAGCTCACCAGGTCGACAGATTGATAATTCACCCCTCCACTTT.

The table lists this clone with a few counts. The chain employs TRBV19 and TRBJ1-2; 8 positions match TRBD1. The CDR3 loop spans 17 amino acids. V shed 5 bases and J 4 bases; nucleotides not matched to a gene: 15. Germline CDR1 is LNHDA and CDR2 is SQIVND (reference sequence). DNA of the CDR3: TGTGCCAGTAGTGGTTACGACAGGGGACTACCCATCTATGGCTACACCTTC. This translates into CASSGYDRGLPIYGYTF.

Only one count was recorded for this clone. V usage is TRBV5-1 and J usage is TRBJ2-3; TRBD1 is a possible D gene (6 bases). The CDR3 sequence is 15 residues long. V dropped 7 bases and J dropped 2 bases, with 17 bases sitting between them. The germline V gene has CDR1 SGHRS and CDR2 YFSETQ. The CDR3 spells CASGPITGFTDTQYF. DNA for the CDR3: TGCGCCAGCGGCCCAATCACAGGGTTCACAGATACGCAGTATTTT.

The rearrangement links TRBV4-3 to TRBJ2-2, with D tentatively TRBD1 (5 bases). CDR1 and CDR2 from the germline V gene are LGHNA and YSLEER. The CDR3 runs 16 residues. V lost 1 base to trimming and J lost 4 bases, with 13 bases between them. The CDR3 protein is CASSQGATVPTGELFF. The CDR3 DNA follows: TGCGCCAGCAGCCAAGGCGCGACAGTACCCACCGGGGAGCTGTTTTTT.

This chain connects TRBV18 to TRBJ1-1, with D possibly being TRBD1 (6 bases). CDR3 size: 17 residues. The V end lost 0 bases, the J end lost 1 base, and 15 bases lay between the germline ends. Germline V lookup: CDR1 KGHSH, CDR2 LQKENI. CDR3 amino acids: CASSPPNSRGGNTEAFF. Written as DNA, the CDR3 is TGTGCCAGCTCACCACCGAACTCGAGGGGGGGGAACACTGAAGCTTTCTTT.

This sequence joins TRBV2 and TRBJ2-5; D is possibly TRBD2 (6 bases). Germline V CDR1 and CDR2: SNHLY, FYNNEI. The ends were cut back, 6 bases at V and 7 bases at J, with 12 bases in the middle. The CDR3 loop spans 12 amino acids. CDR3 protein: CASRSDGGTQYF. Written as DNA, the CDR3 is TGTGCCAGCAGGAGCGACGGGGGGACCCAGTACTTC.

CDR3 nucleotides: TGTGCCAGTAGTATCACCCATGACAGCCGCTCTGGAAACACCATATATTTT. It codes for CASSITHDSRSGNTIYF. This rearrangement joins TRBV19 to TRBJ1-3, with a weak D call TRBD1 (5 bases). Trimming took 3 bases from V and 0 from J, leaving 15 bases between them. Germline assignment: CDR1 LNHDA and CDR2 SQIVND (reference sequence). The CDR3 runs to 17 residues.

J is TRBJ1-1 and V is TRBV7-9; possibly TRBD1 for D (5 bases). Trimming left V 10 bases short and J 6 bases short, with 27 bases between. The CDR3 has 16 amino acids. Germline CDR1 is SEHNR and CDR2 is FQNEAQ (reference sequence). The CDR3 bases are TGTGCCACCGGAAATTTTAGCCAGGGAAGGACCGCTGAAGCTTTCTTT. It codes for CATGNFSQGRTAEAFF.

In DNA, the CDR3 is TGTGCCAGTAGGTCGAATAGAAACACTGAAGCTTTCTTT. The encoded protein is CASRSNRNTEAFF. The chain carries TRBV19 and TRBJ1-1; D uncertain. The CDR3 has 13 residues. Germline assignment: CDR1 LNHDA and CDR2 SQIVND (reference sequence). V was cut by 6 bases and J by 2 bases, with 10 bases left in between.

The CDR3 region has the DNA TGTGCCAGCAGCGCCCCAGGGATGGTGGACACCGGGGAGCTGTTTTTT. Encoded protein: CASSAPGMVDTGELFF. The rearrangement joins TRBV7-9 to TRBJ2-2; perhaps TRBD1 as D (5 bases). Germline values: CDR1 SEHNR, CDR2 FQNEAQ (reference sequence). The germline V and J ends were trimmed by 5 bases and 3 bases, with 16 bases remaining between them. The CDR3 has 16 residues.

The CDR3 sequence is CASSWEVGGYTF. For the CDR3, the DNA is TGTGCCAGCAGCTGGGAGGTCGGAGGCTACACCTTC. The chain has TRBV12-3 or TRBV12-4 and TRBJ1-2; D unclear. With 6 bases removed from V and 8 bases from J, the gap between germline ends came to 13 bases. The CDR3 is 12 residues long.

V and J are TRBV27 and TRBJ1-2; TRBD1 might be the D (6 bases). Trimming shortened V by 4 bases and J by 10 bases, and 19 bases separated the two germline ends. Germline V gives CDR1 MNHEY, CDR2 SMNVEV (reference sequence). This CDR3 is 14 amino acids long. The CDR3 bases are TGTGCCAGCAGTTCGCACAGGGCACGGAACGACTACACCTTC. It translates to CASSSHRARNDYTF.

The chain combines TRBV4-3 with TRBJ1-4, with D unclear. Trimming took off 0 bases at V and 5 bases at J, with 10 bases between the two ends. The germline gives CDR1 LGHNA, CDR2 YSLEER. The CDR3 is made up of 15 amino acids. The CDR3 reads CASSQDRRKNEKLFF. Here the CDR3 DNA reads TGCGCCAGCAGCCAAGATAGAAGAAAAAATGAAAAACTGTTTTTT.

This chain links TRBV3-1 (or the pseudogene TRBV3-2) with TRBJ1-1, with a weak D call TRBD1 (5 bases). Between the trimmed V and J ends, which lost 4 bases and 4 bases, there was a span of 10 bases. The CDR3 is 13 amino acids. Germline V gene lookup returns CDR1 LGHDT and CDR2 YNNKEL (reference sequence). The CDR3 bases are TGTGCCAGCAGCCGAAGGGGAGGCACTGAAGCTTTCTTT. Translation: CASSRRGGTEAFF.

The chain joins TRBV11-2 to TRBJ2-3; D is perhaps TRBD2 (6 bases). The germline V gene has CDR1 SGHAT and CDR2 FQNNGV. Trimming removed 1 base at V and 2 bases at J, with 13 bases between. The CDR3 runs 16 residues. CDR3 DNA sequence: TGTGCCAGCAGCTTAGGTGGCGGGATCTACACAGATACGCAGTATTTT. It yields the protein CASSLGGGIYTDTQYF.

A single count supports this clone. CDR3 sequence: CASSLIRDTQYF. The CDR3 DNA is TGTGCCAGCAGTTTAATCCGGGATACGCAGTATTTT. This rearrangement joins TRBV12-3 or TRBV12-4 to TRBJ2-3; D unresolved. V was clipped by 2 bases and J by 6 bases, with 6 bases between them. This CDR3 comprises 12 residues.

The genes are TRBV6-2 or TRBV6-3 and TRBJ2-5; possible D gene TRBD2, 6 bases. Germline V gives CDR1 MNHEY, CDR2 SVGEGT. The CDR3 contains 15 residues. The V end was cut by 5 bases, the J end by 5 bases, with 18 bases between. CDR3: CASSLLLGEEETQYF. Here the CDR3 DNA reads TGTGCCAGCAGTCTCCTTCTGGGGGAGGAGGAGACCCAGTACTTC.

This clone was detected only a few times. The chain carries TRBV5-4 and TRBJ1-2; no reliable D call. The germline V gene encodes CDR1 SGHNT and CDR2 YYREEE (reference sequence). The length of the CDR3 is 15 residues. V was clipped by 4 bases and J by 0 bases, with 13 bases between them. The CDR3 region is CASSPGEVSNYGYTF. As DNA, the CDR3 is TGTGCCAGCAGCCCCGGGGAAGTGTCTAACTATGGCTACACCTTC.

CDR3: CASSLQGWGTGELFF. The DNA of the CDR3 is TGCGCCAGCAGCTTACAGGGATGGGGGACCGGGGAGCTGTTTTTT. The rearrangement uses TRBV5-1 and TRBJ2-2, with D possibly matching TRBD1 (6 bases). Germline CDR1 reads SGHRS; CDR2 reads YFSETQ. CDR3 length equals 15 residues. V gave up 2 bases and J gave up 5 bases, with 13 bases separating them.

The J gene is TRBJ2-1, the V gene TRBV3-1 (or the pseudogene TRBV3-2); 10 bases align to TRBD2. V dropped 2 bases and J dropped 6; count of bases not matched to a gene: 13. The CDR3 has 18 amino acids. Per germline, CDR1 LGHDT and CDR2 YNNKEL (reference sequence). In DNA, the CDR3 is TGTGCCAGCAGCCAATGGTCAAGCGGGGGGGCCCGTCTCAATGAGCAGTTCTTC. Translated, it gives CASSQWSSGGARLNEQFF.

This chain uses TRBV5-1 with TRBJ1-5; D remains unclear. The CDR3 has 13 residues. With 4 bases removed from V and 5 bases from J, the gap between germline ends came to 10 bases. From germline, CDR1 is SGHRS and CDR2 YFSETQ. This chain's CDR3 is CASSVSQDQPQHF. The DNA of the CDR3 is TGCGCCAGCAGCGTCTCCCAGGATCAGCCCCAGCATTTT.

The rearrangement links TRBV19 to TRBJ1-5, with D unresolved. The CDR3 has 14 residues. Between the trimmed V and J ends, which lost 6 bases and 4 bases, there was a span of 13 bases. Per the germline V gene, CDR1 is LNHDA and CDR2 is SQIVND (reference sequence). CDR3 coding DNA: TGTGCCAGTAGACAGTCCCAGATGAATCAGCCCCAGCATTTT. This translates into CASRQSQMNQPQHF.

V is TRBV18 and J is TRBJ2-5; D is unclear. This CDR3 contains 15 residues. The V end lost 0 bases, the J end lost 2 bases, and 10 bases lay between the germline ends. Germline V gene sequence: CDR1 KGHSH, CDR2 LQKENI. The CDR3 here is CASSPPFSEQETQYF. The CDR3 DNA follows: TGTGCCAGCTCACCACCGTTTTCAGAACAAGAGACCCAGTACTTC.

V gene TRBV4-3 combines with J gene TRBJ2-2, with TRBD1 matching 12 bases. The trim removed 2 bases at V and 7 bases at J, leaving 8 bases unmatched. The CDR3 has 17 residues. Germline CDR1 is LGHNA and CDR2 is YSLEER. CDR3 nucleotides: TGCGCCAGCAGCCAAACACGGGGGACAGGGGGCATCGGGGAGCTGTTTTTT. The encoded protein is CASSQTRGTGGIGELFF.

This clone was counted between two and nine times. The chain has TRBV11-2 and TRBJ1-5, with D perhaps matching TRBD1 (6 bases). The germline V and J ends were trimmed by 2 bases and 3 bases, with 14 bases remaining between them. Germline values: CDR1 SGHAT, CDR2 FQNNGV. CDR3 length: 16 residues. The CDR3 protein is CASSLREGGFNQPQHF. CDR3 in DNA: TGTGCCAGCAGCTTAAGGGAGGGGGGTTTCAATCAGCCCCAGCATTTT.

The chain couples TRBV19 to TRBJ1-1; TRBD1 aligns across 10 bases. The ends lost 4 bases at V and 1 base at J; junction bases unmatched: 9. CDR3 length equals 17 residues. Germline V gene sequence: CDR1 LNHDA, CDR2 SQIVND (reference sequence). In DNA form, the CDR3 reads TGTGCCAGTAGTACCCCCAGGCGGACAGGGGGGAACACTGAAGCTTTCTTT. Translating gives CASSTPRRTGGNTEAFF.

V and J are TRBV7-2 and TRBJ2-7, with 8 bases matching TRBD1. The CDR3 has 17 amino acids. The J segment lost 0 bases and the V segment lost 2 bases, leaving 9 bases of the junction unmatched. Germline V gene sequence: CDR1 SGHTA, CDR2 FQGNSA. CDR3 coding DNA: TGTGCCAGCAGCTTACCGAGGACAGGGTCGAGCTCCTACGAGCAGTACTTC. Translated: CASSLPRTGSSSYEQYF.

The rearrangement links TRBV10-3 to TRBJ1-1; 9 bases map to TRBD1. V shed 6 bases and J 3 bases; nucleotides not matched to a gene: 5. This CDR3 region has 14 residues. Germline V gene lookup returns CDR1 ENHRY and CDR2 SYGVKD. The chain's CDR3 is CAIRNRGQDTEAFF. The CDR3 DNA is TGTGCCATCAGGAACAGGGGGCAAGACACTGAAGCTTTCTTT.

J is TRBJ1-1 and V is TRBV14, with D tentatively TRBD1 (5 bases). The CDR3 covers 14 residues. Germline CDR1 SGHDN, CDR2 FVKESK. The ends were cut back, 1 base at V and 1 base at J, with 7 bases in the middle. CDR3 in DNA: TGTGCCAGCAGCCAAGTAACAGGGAACACTGAAGCTTTCTTT. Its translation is CASSQVTGNTEAFF.